Listed below are T cell receptor beta chains from one sample, sequenced in a study of STAT5B mutations in CD4+ large granular lymphocyte leukemia. Data came from immunoSEQ multiplex PCR; TCRdb stores just in-frame clones and leaves some out. The table shows 30,000 to 40,000 clones, with around 76% occurring only once. Sequenced material: CD4+ T cells from blood buffy coats. The receptors come from a human donor in good health. Both conserved end residues are part of each CDR3. Each record gives: D gene, clone size, J gene, V gene, CDR3 protein, CDR3 DNA. A D gene is named only where the DNA matches it firmly. Size tells how often a clone was seen (once, few, many) or the class of an expanded clone, and some rows leave it out.

d_gene: .
abundance: .
j_gene: TRBJ1-5
v_gene: TRBV5-5
CDR3aa: CASSLERTGNQPQHF
CDR3nt: TGTGCCAGCAGCTTGGAAAGGACAGGCAATCAGCCCCAGCATTTT

d_gene: .
abundance: .
j_gene: TRBJ2-3
v_gene: TRBV7-9
CDR3aa: CASSLGAKRSTSTDTQYF
CDR3nt: TGTGCCAGCAGCTTAGGGGCAAAGCGGTCAACTAGCACAGATACGCAGTATTTT

d_gene: TRBD1
abundance: .
j_gene: TRBJ1-2
v_gene: TRBV6-5
CDR3aa: CASSPLVGGNYGYTF
CDR3nt: TGTGCCAGCAGTCCCCTCGTAGGGGGCAACTATGGCTACACCTTC

d_gene: TRBD2
abundance: .
j_gene: TRBJ2-1
v_gene: TRBV2
CDR3aa: CASRRPASGRTSYNEQFF
CDR3nt: TGTGCCAGCAGGAGGCCTGCTAGCGGGAGGACCTCCTACAATGAGCAGTTCTTC

d_gene: .
abundance: once
j_gene: TRBJ1-1
v_gene: TRBV25-1
CDR3aa: CASSEWGQNTEAFF
CDR3nt: TGTGCCAGCAGTGAGTGGGGGCAGAACACTGAAGCTTTCTTT

d_gene: .
abundance: .
j_gene: TRBJ2-1
v_gene: TRBV5-4
CDR3aa: CASSLGRKISYNEQFF
CDR3nt: TGTGCCAGCAGCTTAGGGAGAAAGATCTCCTACAATGAGCAGTTCTTC

d_gene: .
abundance: .
j_gene: TRBJ1-4
v_gene: TRBV4-1
CDR3aa: CASSPLQGPAEKLFF
CDR3nt: TGCGCCAGCAGCCCTTTACAGGGTCCCGCCGAAAAACTGTTTTTT

d_gene: .
abundance: .
j_gene: TRBJ1-5
v_gene: TRBV6-1
CDR3aa: CASRDPGTLIPPQHF
CDR3nt: TGTGCCAGCAGAGATCCCGGGACCCTCATACCGCCCCAGCATTTT

d_gene: .
abundance: .
j_gene: TRBJ2-5
v_gene: TRBV6-5
CDR3aa: CASSSPRREETQYF
CDR3nt: TGTGCCAGCAGTAGTCCCCGGCGGGAAGAGACCCAGTACTTC

d_gene: .
abundance: once
j_gene: TRBJ1-2
v_gene: TRBV20-1
CDR3aa: CRAQVNYGYTF
CDR3nt: TGCAGGGCACAGGTTAACTATGGCTACACCTTC

d_gene: .
abundance: .
j_gene: TRBJ1-4
v_gene: TRBV4-2
CDR3aa: CASSPVGGTGDEKLFF
CDR3nt: TGTGCCAGCAGCCCCGTAGGAGGAACGGGGGATGAAAAACTGTTTTTT

d_gene: .
abundance: few
j_gene: TRBJ2-7
v_gene: TRBV29-1
CDR3aa: CSAPEGPTGKQYF
CDR3nt: TGCAGCGCCCCTGAGGGACCGACCGGGAAGCAGTACTTC

d_gene: TRBD1
abundance: .
j_gene: TRBJ2-5
v_gene: TRBV6-5
CDR3aa: CASSYGTGEYQETQYF
CDR3nt: TGTGCCAGCAGTTACGGGACAGGGGAGTACCAAGAGACCCAGTACTTC

d_gene: TRBD1
abundance: .
j_gene: TRBJ2-7
v_gene: TRBV28
CDR3aa: CASSSGTGVYEQYF
CDR3nt: TGTGCCAGCAGTTCCGGGACAGGGGTCTACGAGCAGTACTTC

d_gene: TRBD1
abundance: .
j_gene: TRBJ2-5
v_gene: TRBV19
CDR3aa: CASSTDRGRGETQYF
CDR3nt: TGTGCCAGTAGTACCGACAGGGGGCGAGGAGAGACCCAGTACTTC

d_gene: TRBD2
abundance: .
j_gene: TRBJ2-2
v_gene: TRBV10-3
CDR3aa: CAIRGGTNTGELFF
CDR3nt: TGTGCCATCAGGGGGGGGACTAACACCGGGGAGCTGTTTTTT